One sample yielded the 21 T cell receptor beta chains listed below, sequenced in a study of glioma-infiltrating T cells. The iRepertoire nested amplicon-rescue multiplex PCR amplified TCR alpha and beta CDR3s from RNA. TCRdb re-called the multiplex PCR reads through MiXCR, storing one row per CDR3 protein. The data contain under 50,000 distinct CDR3 sequences, under 25% of them singletons. The material sequenced was glioma tissue, nonneoplastic brain tissue, or PBMCs (not recorded which). The receptors derive from a human donor with low-grade glioma or glioblastoma, undergoing nonglioma brain surgery, or in good health (not recorded which).

This clonotype was observed at least ten times. The chain joins TRBV7-3 to TRBJ2-3; D might be TRBD2 (6 bases). The CDR3 length is 14 residues. V lost 2 bases and J lost 0, with 6 bases in between. CDR1 SGHTA and CDR2 FQGTGA come from the germline V gene. CDR3 region: CASSLGTSTDTQYF. The CDR3 nucleotides are TGTGCCAGCAGCTTAGGGACTAGCACAGATACGCAGTATTTT.

This clonotype appeared many times. The chain joins TRBV7-6 to TRBJ2-5, with 7 bases lining up with TRBD2. Trimming took 1 base from V and 8 from J; bases not matched to a gene: 16. CDR3 length: 17 amino acids. The germline gives CDR1 SGHVS, CDR2 FNYEAQ. The CDR3 DNA follows: TGTGCCAGCAGCTTAGGAACTCCGGGCTCCGGCGGGGGAACCCAGTACTTC. Protein sequence: CASSLGTPGSGGGTQYF.

As regards this clonotype: This clone may be a read error of a much larger clone one base away. This chain links TRBV7-9 with TRBJ2-7; D is possibly TRBD2 (5 bases). This CDR3 is built from 14 residues. V was trimmed by 1 base and J by 7 bases, leaving 14 bases between them. Looked up from germline, CDR1 is SEHNR and CDR2 is FQNEAQ (reference sequence). CDR3 region: CASSLGTGKREQYF. The DNA for the CDR3 is TGTGCCAGCAGCTTAGGGACGGGGAAGAGGGAGCAGTACTTC.

This clonotype was detected many times. The rearrangement links TRBV6-1 to TRBJ2-6; D is perhaps TRBD2 (6 bases). CDR3 length: 15 residues. Germline CDR1 and CDR2: MNHNS and SASEGT. Trimming cost V 0 bases and J 3 bases, with 6 bases left between them. The CDR3 region is CASSEAAGGANVLTF. CDR3 nucleotides: TGTGCCAGCAGTGAAGCAGCGGGTGGGGCCAACGTCCTGACTTTC.

This clonotype was detected a few times. V is TRBV10-3 and J is TRBJ1-4; tentative D call: TRBD1 (5 bases). The CDR3 runs to 15 residues. CDR1 and CDR2 (germline): ENHRY, SYGVKD. The V end lost 0 bases, the J end lost 5 bases, and 10 bases lay between the germline ends. CDR3 nucleotide sequence: TGTGCCATCAGTGAGTCAAGGGGAGGCAATGAAAAACTGTTTTTT. Residues: CAISESRGGNEKLFF.

Concerning this clonotype itself: Germline is not matched at one junction end, which may reflect a read error. V and J are TRBV5-8 and TRBJ2-1, with TRBD2 matching over 8 bases. This CDR3 region has 15 residues. Germline V gene lookup returns CDR1 SGHTS and CDR2 YDEGEE. CDR3 DNA sequence: TGTGCCAGCAGCTCTCTTAACCGGGAGGGCGATGAGCAGTCCTTC. Protein: CASSSLNREGDEQSF.

This clonotype was observed a handful of times. This rearrangement joins TRBV5-1 to TRBJ2-6; possibly TRBD2 for D (5 bases). The CDR3 is 16 amino acids. Trimming stripped 0 bases from V and 0 bases from J, with 7 bases between. Per germline, CDR1 SGHRS and CDR2 YFSETQ. The CDR3 nucleotides read TGCGCCAGCAGCTTGGGAGGGATCTCTGGGGCCAACGTCCTGACTTTC. It is translated as CASSLGGISGANVLTF.

Comment on this clonotype: The junction departs from germline at one end; a sequencing error may be responsible. The V and J genes are TRBV12-3 or TRBV12-4 and TRBJ2-1; D not resolved. This CDR3 has 11 residues. CDR3 nucleotide sequence: TGTGCTAGCAGCTCTGATGATGAGCAGTTCTTC. The encoded protein is CASSSDDEQFF.

This clonotype occurred many times. The chain couples TRBV20-1 to TRBJ2-1, with D tentatively TRBD1 (5 bases). Germline V gives CDR1 DFQATT, CDR2 SNEGSKA (reference sequence). There are 16 residues in the CDR3. Trimming shortened V by 0 bases and J by 6 bases, and 18 bases separated the two germline ends. The CDR3 region is CSARDLAGPSPNEQFF. The CDR3 DNA reads as TGCAGTGCTAGAGATCTGGCAGGGCCTTCCCCCAATGAGCAGTTCTTC.

This clonotype was found many times. The V call is TRBV28, the J call TRBJ1-2; D gene uncertain. V was pared by 5 bases and J by 0 bases, with 10 bases between. Looked up from germline, CDR1 is MDHEN and CDR2 is SYDVKM. CDR3 size: 14 residues. The CDR3 protein is CASSPPTSNYGYTF. The CDR3 DNA reads as TGTGCCAGCAGTCCTCCAACATCTAACTATGGCTACACCTTC.

This clonotype was found many times. The rearrangement uses TRBV4-1 and TRBJ1-5; TRBD1 might be the D (5 bases). V was pared by 1 base and J by 5 bases, with 15 bases between. CDR1 is MGHRA, CDR2 YSYEKL, per germline. CDR3 length: 16 amino acids. CDR3 protein: CASSQVAGSSYQPQHF. CDR3 nucleotide sequence: TGCGCCAGCAGCCAAGTTGCAGGGTCCTCCTATCAGCCCCAGCATTTT.

This clonotype was counted between two and nine times. This chain links TRBV5-4 with TRBJ1-6; D is unclear. The germline gives CDR1 SGHNT, CDR2 YYREEE (reference sequence). The CDR3 sequence is 12 residues long. V lost 4 bases and J lost 14, with 13 bases in between. DNA of the CDR3: TGTGCCAGCAGCAGGGATTTGTCGGCCCTCCACTTT. It yields the protein CASSRDLSALHF.

In its sample, this clonotype was seen many times. The CDR3 nucleotides are TGCAGTGCGACAGACGAGACTACCTACAATGAGCAGTTCTTC. It is translated as CSATDETTYNEQFF. V is TRBV20-1 and J is TRBJ2-1, with D perhaps being TRBD1 or TRBD2 (5 bases each). Trimming cost V 6 bases and J 2 bases, with 14 bases left between them. Germline values: CDR1 DFQATT, CDR2 SNEGSKA (reference sequence). This CDR3 is 14 amino acids long.

This clonotype was picked up many times. CDR3 nucleotide sequence: TGCGCCAGCAGCCTATGGACGAACACTGAAGCTTTCTTT. Encoded protein: CASSLWTNTEAFF. V is TRBV5-1 and J is TRBJ1-1; no definite D call. Trimming shortened V by 4 bases and J by 1 base, and 8 bases separated the two germline ends. This CDR3 is 13 amino acids long. Germline assignment: CDR1 SGHRS and CDR2 YFSETQ.

This clonotype was observed many times. This sequence joins TRBV18 and TRBJ2-3; unclear D gene. The CDR3 extends over 15 amino acids. Trimming took 6 bases from V and 2 from J, leaving 15 bases between them. Germline V gene data show CDR1 as KGHSH and CDR2 as LQKENI. The CDR3 is CASSVESRFTDTQYF. CDR3 nucleotides: TGTGCCAGCTCCGTCGAGAGCCGGTTCACAGATACGCAGTATTTT.

This clonotype turned up a few times. The genes are TRBV28 and TRBJ1-5, with unresolved D. This CDR3 region has 12 residues. CDR1 is MDHEN and CDR2 is SYDVKM in the germline V gene. V dropped 6 bases and J dropped 3 bases, with 6 bases sitting between them. CDR3 loop: CASRDPNQPQHF. The DNA for the CDR3 is TGTGCCAGCAGGGATCCCAATCAGCCCCAGCATTTT.

This clonotype was counted only a few times. The junction departs from the called germline gene at one end, perhaps through a read error. The chain joins TRBV12-3 or TRBV12-4 to TRBJ2-3; 9 bases are a match to TRBD1. The length of the CDR3 is 16 residues. The CDR3, as DNA: TGTGCCAGCAGCTTAGAAACAGGGGGCGGCACAGATACGCAGTATTTT. This translates into CASSLETGGGTDTQYF.

There are many counts of this clonotype. A single base separates this from a much larger clone, so it may be a read error. The rearrangement uses TRBV28 and TRBJ1-5; no clear D. From germline, CDR1 is MDHEN and CDR2 SYDVKM. The CDR3 covers 14 residues. CDR3 residues: CAGSSPDSNQPQHF. CDR3 sequence (DNA): TGTGCCGGCAGTTCCCCCGATAGCAATCAGCCCCAGCATTTT.

Turning to this clonotype: A single base separates this from a much larger clone, so it may be a read error. The chain links TRBV28 to TRBJ2-3; the D gene could be TRBD1 or TRBD2 (5 bases each). V lost 3 bases to trimming and J lost 6 bases, with 19 bases between them. CDR1 and CDR2 (germline): MDHEN, SYDVKM. The CDR3 is 16 amino acids. Here the CDR3 DNA reads TGTGCCAGCAGTTTCCCCAGGGACCCGAGAACCGATACGCAGTATTTT. Translating gives CASSFPRDPRTDTQYF. Using reference TRBV28 and TRBJ2-3 for the parts outside the CDR3, the full variable domain is DVKVTQSSRYLVKRTGEKVFLECVQDMDHENMFWYRQDPGLGLRLIYFSYDVKMKEKGDIPEGYSVSREKKERFSLILESASTNQTSMYLCASSFPRDPRTDTQYFGPGTRLTVL.

In the case of this clonotype: This may be a read error: a much more frequent sequence differs by one nucleotide. A read error is likely, as this CDR3 ends without the conserved phenylalanine or tryptophan. CDR3 region: CASRPSRGDPYEQYL. The DNA of the CDR3 is TGTGCCAGCAGACCCTCTCGCGGGGATCCCTACGAGCAGTACCTC. The chain is built from TRBV4-2 and TRBJ2-7; D is perhaps TRBD2 (6 bases). The CDR3 extends over 15 amino acids. V lost 6 bases and J lost 2, with 17 bases in between. Per the germline V gene, CDR1 is LGHNA and CDR2 is YNFKEQ.

This clonotype came up many times. The V call is TRBV19, the J call TRBJ1-5; 9 positions match TRBD1. This CDR3 contains 19 residues. The J segment lost 0 bases and the V segment lost 4 bases, leaving 13 bases of the junction unmatched. CDR1 is LNHDA and CDR2 is SQIVND in the germline V gene (reference sequence). The CDR3 here is CASSTRRTGDLLSNQPQHF. The CDR3 DNA follows: TGTGCCAGTAGTACCCGCCGGACAGGGGATTTACTTAGCAATCAGCCCCAGCATTTT. The whole variable domain, remainder taken from reference TRBV19 and TRBJ1-5, is DGGITQSPKYLFRKEGQNVTLSCEQNLNHDAMYWYRQDPGQGLRLIYYSQIVNDFQKGDIAEGYSVSREKKESFPLTVTSAQKNPTAFYLCASSTRRTGDLLSNQPQHFGDGTRLSIL.